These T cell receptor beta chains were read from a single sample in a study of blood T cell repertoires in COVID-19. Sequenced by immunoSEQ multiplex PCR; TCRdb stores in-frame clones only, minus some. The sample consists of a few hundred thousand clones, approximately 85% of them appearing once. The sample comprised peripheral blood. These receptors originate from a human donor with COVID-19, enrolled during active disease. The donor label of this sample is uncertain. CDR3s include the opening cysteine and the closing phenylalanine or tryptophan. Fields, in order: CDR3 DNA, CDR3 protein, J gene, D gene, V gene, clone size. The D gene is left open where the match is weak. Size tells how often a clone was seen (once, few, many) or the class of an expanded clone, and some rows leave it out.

CDR3nt: TGTGCCAGCAGTCCCGAAGCTTGGGCCGATAATTCACCCCTCCACTTT
CDR3aa: CASSPEAWADNSPLHF
j_gene: TRBJ1-6
d_gene: .
v_gene: TRBV27
abundance: .

CDR3nt: TGTGCCAGCAGAAGGACTTCGTATGGCTACACCTTC
CDR3aa: CASRRTSYGYTF
j_gene: TRBJ1-2
d_gene: .
v_gene: TRBV28
abundance: once

CDR3nt: TGTGCCAGCAGCTTAGGGACTAGCGGGTACAATGAGCAGTTCTTC
CDR3aa: CASSLGTSGYNEQFF
j_gene: TRBJ2-1
d_gene: TRBD2
v_gene: TRBV7-2
abundance: few

CDR3nt: TGTGCCAGCAGCTTGCGACAGGTAAACACTGAAGCTTTCTTT
CDR3aa: CASSLRQVNTEAFF
j_gene: TRBJ1-1
d_gene: .
v_gene: TRBV9
abundance: .

CDR3nt: TGTGCCAGCAGTTTAGGTAGCGGGCCCTACAATGAGCAGTTCTTC
CDR3aa: CASSLGSGPYNEQFF
j_gene: TRBJ2-1
d_gene: TRBD2
v_gene: TRBV27
abundance: once

CDR3nt: TGTGCCAGCAGTGAAAGGGGACAGAGCGTATATTTT
CDR3aa: CASSERGQSVYF
j_gene: TRBJ1-3
d_gene: TRBD1
v_gene: TRBV6-1
abundance: .

CDR3nt: TGTGCCAGCAGTTACGGAGAGGCGAGCAATGAGCAGTTCTTC
CDR3aa: CASSYGEASNEQFF
j_gene: TRBJ2-1
d_gene: .
v_gene: TRBV6-5
abundance: .

CDR3nt: TGTGCCAGCCTACAGGGTAACACCGGGGAGCTGTTTTTT
CDR3aa: CASLQGNTGELFF
j_gene: TRBJ2-2
d_gene: .
v_gene: TRBV28
abundance: .

CDR3nt: TGTGCCAGCAGTTTGAGGCTATTCTCTGGAAACACCATATATTTT
CDR3aa: CASSLRLFSGNTIYF
j_gene: TRBJ1-3
d_gene: .
v_gene: TRBV28
abundance: few

CDR3nt: TGTGCCAGCAGTTCTTACTCTACAGGGAACAACTATGGCTACACCTTC
CDR3aa: CASSSYSTGNNYGYTF
j_gene: TRBJ1-2
d_gene: .
v_gene: TRBV28
abundance: .

CDR3nt: TGTGCCAGCTCACCGGAGACAGGGTATTCACCCCTCCACTTT
CDR3aa: CASSPETGYSPLHF
j_gene: TRBJ1-6
d_gene: TRBD1
v_gene: TRBV18
abundance: .

CDR3nt: TGTGCCAGCAGCGCTTCTCTGGCGGTGAAAAACACTGAAGCTTTCTTT
CDR3aa: CASSASLAVKNTEAFF
j_gene: TRBJ1-1
d_gene: .
v_gene: TRBV5-4
abundance: .

CDR3nt: TGCAGCGTTGTTCAGTTCGCGAACACCGGGGAGCTGTTTTTT
CDR3aa: CSVVQFANTGELFF
j_gene: TRBJ2-2
d_gene: .
v_gene: TRBV29-1
abundance: .

CDR3nt: TGCGCCAGCAGTCGAGACAGTTATGACGGCTACACCTTC
CDR3aa: CASSRDSYDGYTF
j_gene: TRBJ1-2
d_gene: .
v_gene: TRBV10-1
abundance: .

CDR3nt: TGTGCCAGCAGCCCAGGGGCGCCCGGAACCAATCAGCCCCAGCATTTT
CDR3aa: CASSPGAPGTNQPQHF
j_gene: TRBJ1-5
d_gene: .
v_gene: TRBV16
abundance: .

CDR3nt: TGTGCCAGCAGTGAGAACAGCTATAATTCACCCCTCCACTTT
CDR3aa: CASSENSYNSPLHF
j_gene: TRBJ1-6
d_gene: .
v_gene: TRBV2
abundance: .

CDR3nt: TGTGCCAGCAATTCAGGGGATGTGTACGGGGAAAAACTGTTTTTT
CDR3aa: CASNSGDVYGEKLFF
j_gene: TRBJ1-4
d_gene: .
v_gene: TRBV28
abundance: .

CDR3nt: TGTGCCAGCTCACCAACCGGGACAGTTAATGAAAAACTGTTTTTT
CDR3aa: CASSPTGTVNEKLFF
j_gene: TRBJ1-4
d_gene: TRBD1
v_gene: TRBV18
abundance: .

CDR3nt: TGTGCCACCAGCAGAGATCTCGGAGGCGCTAATGAAAAACTGTTTTTT
CDR3aa: CATSRDLGGANEKLFF
j_gene: TRBJ1-4
d_gene: .
v_gene: TRBV15
abundance: many

CDR3nt: TGTGCCAGCAGCCGACGGAGGACGGACACCATATATTTT
CDR3aa: CASSRRRTDTIYF
j_gene: TRBJ1-3
d_gene: .
v_gene: TRBV7-3
abundance: .

CDR3nt: TGCAGTGCAAGAACAGGGGAAGGCTACACCTTC
CDR3aa: CSARTGEGYTF
j_gene: TRBJ1-2
d_gene: TRBD1
v_gene: TRBV20-1
abundance: .

CDR3nt: TGTGCCAGCAGTTACCGGGGGGGACACATAACCGGGGAGCTGTTTTTT
CDR3aa: CASSYRGGHITGELFF
j_gene: TRBJ2-2
d_gene: TRBD2
v_gene: TRBV6-5
abundance: once

CDR3nt: TGTGCCAGCAGTTTGACAGGGAGAGTCGGGGAGCTGTTTTTT
CDR3aa: CASSLTGRVGELFF
j_gene: TRBJ2-2
d_gene: TRBD1
v_gene: TRBV28
abundance: .

CDR3nt: TGTGCCAGCAGTGAAGCCCGGGGCTACACCTTC
CDR3aa: CASSEARGYTF
j_gene: TRBJ1-2
d_gene: .
v_gene: TRBV2
abundance: .

CDR3nt: TGCGCCAGCAGCTTGGGACAGAGTGAAGCTTTCTTT
CDR3aa: CASSLGQSEAFF
j_gene: TRBJ1-1
d_gene: .
v_gene: TRBV5-1
abundance: .

CDR3nt: TGTGCCAGACCGACTAGCGGGACCTACGAGCAGTACTTC
CDR3aa: CARPTSGTYEQYF
j_gene: TRBJ2-7
d_gene: TRBD2
v_gene: TRBV6-4
abundance: .

CDR3nt: TGTGCCAGCTCCTTTCGGGACAGGTCCTACAATGAGCAGTTCTTC
CDR3aa: CASSFRDRSYNEQFF
j_gene: TRBJ2-1
d_gene: TRBD1
v_gene: TRBV2
abundance: .

CDR3nt: TGTGCCAGCAGCCAATCCGGGGGGCACGAAAAACTGTTTTTT
CDR3aa: CASSQSGGHEKLFF
j_gene: TRBJ1-4
d_gene: .
v_gene: TRBV3-1/TRBV3-2
abundance: .

CDR3nt: TGTGCTAGTGGTTTGGAAGGGGCCACCGGGGAGCTGTTTTTT
CDR3aa: CASGLEGATGELFF
j_gene: TRBJ2-2
d_gene: .
v_gene: TRBV12-5
abundance: once

CDR3nt: TGCGCCAGCAGCCAGGATTTCGCGGGAATTGGGTACAATGAGCAGTTCTTC
CDR3aa: CASSQDFAGIGYNEQFF
j_gene: TRBJ2-1
d_gene: .
v_gene: TRBV4-1
abundance: .

CDR3nt: TGTGCCAGCAGGGACGGTCTTGGGAGCGGGAGACGCAATGAGCAGTTCTTC
CDR3aa: CASRDGLGSGRRNEQFF
j_gene: TRBJ2-1
d_gene: TRBD2
v_gene: TRBV25-1
abundance: .

CDR3nt: TGTGCCAGCAGCATAATAAGGCCCGCAGGGGCGACTAATTCACCCCTCCACTTT
CDR3aa: CASSIIRPAGATNSPLHF
j_gene: TRBJ1-6
d_gene: .
v_gene: TRBV7-9
abundance: .

CDR3nt: TGTGCCAGCAGTGAGGGGCAGCCGAACACTGAAGCTTTCTTT
CDR3aa: CASSEGQPNTEAFF
j_gene: TRBJ1-1
d_gene: .
v_gene: TRBV25-1
abundance: .

CDR3nt: TGCAGCGTTATCCCTAGCGGGAGGGCCGGTGGCACAGATACGCAGTATTTT
CDR3aa: CSVIPSGRAGGTDTQYF
j_gene: TRBJ2-3
d_gene: TRBD2
v_gene: TRBV29-1
abundance: .

CDR3nt: TGTGCCAGCAGCGTAGGCGTGCAGGGGGTTTACGAGCAGTACTTC
CDR3aa: CASSVGVQGVYEQYF
j_gene: TRBJ2-7
d_gene: TRBD1
v_gene: TRBV9
abundance: .

CDR3nt: TGTGCCAGCAGGGGTCGACAGGGGGGAAACACTGAAGCTTTCTTT
CDR3aa: CASRGRQGGNTEAFF
j_gene: TRBJ1-1
d_gene: TRBD1
v_gene: TRBV5-4
abundance: few

CDR3nt: TGCGCCAGCAGCAGAGGGACTAGCGGGAGTCCGAATGAGCAGTTCTTC
CDR3aa: CASSRGTSGSPNEQFF
j_gene: TRBJ2-1
d_gene: TRBD2
v_gene: TRBV5-1
abundance: .

CDR3nt: TGTGCCAGCAGTAATAGCAATCAGCCCCAGCATTTT
CDR3aa: CASSNSNQPQHF
j_gene: TRBJ1-5
d_gene: .
v_gene: TRBV7-9
abundance: .

CDR3nt: TGTGCCAGCAGGGAGCAGGGGGCCAAGGACACTGAAGCTTTCTTT
CDR3aa: CASREQGAKDTEAFF
j_gene: TRBJ1-1
d_gene: TRBD1
v_gene: TRBV6-5
abundance: .

CDR3nt: TGCGCCAGCAGTTCAACTAGCGGCTCCTACAATGAGCAGTTCTTC
CDR3aa: CASSSTSGSYNEQFF
j_gene: TRBJ2-1
d_gene: TRBD2
v_gene: TRBV5-1
abundance: .